This is a list of T cell receptor beta chains from one sample in a study of identifying expanded T cells in peripheral blood. The method was immunoSEQ multiplex PCR; TCRdb's version includes in-frame clones alone and lacks a portion of them. Of fewer than 110,000 clones in the sample, around 85% were seen once. The specimen sequenced was blood. The receptor source for this set is a person between 18 and 75 years old in good health. The CDR3 runs from the conserved cysteine through the conserved F or W. The order of the fields is V gene, CDR3 protein.

V gene: TRBV7-2
CDR3 protein: CASSLGDLAAKETQYF

V gene: TRBV2
CDR3 protein: CASSEAGLLRRGKTQYF

V gene: TRBV7-9
CDR3 protein: CASSPNREKYINPTDTQYF

V gene: TRBV16
CDR3 protein: CASSQAWTDSNQPQHF

V gene: TRBV7-9
CDR3 protein: CASTKWRGALGAYEQYF

V gene: TRBV7-8
CDR3 protein: CASSLDYDSPLHF

V gene: TRBV5-4
CDR3 protein: CATTSGGLYEQYF

V gene: TRBV11-2
CDR3 protein: CASSFTGTVYEQYF

V gene: TRBV27
CDR3 protein: CASSLNGGATGELFF

V gene: TRBV6-5
CDR3 protein: CASSFEGARNSPLHF

V gene: TRBV6-6
CDR3 protein: CASSLGLQPQHF

V gene: TRBV5-4
CDR3 protein: CASSSGLAGGSALPLYF

V gene: TRBV7-2
CDR3 protein: CASSLTSGTGANVLTF

V gene: TRBV5-4
CDR3 protein: CASSSGDTSYEQYF

V gene: TRBV7-2
CDR3 protein: CASSPGTSGVPYEQYF

V gene: TRBV5-1
CDR3 protein: CASSLGLADPTDTQYF

V gene: TRBV18
CDR3 protein: CASSPLGPRGRSGNTIYF

V gene: TRBV7-6
CDR3 protein: CASSLDWGDREPTNEKLFF

V gene: TRBV18
CDR3 protein: CASSPQSRNQETQYF

V gene: TRBV6-6
CDR3 protein: CAVDRGNQPQHF

V gene: TRBV5-6
CDR3 protein: CASSSDREGTEAFF

V gene: TRBV28
CDR3 protein: CASRTPSSGANVLTF

V gene: TRBV11-3
CDR3 protein: CASSMGQGSQYF

V gene: TRBV4-3
CDR3 protein: CASSRDSFNNQPQHF

V gene: TRBV19
CDR3 protein: CASSIWGDGYTF

V gene: TRBV29-1
CDR3 protein: CSVTDGGRSNYGYTF

V gene: TRBV21-1
CDR3 protein: CASSIQGALAKNIQYF

V gene: TRBV19
CDR3 protein: CASSIVRHVNQPQHF

V gene: TRBV6-5
CDR3 protein: CASAGGTEAFF

V gene: TRBV6-5
CDR3 protein: CASSRGGRGDTQYF

V gene: TRBV25-1
CDR3 protein: CARGGYEQYF

V gene: TRBV6-6
CDR3 protein: CASSYRSGGMAYEQYF

V gene: TRBV5-4
CDR3 protein: CASSFGRWQGADSGYTF

V gene: TRBV4-1
CDR3 protein: CASSTPKVALSGANVLTF

V gene: TRBV7-9
CDR3 protein: CASSFPTGGGTEAFF

V gene: TRBV2
CDR3 protein: CASSDSAGQGYQETQYF

V gene: TRBV4-3
CDR3 protein: CASSQDAGAVGTEAFF

V gene: TRBV6-5
CDR3 protein: CASSYSGVGRTDTQYF

V gene: TRBV5-4
CDR3 protein: CASSLGAGRAYNEQFF

V gene: TRBV4-1
CDR3 protein: CASSPYGTGENTGELFF

V gene: TRBV19
CDR3 protein: CASNRRTGGSYGYTF

V gene: TRBV5-6
CDR3 protein: CASTTSGAVYEQYF

V gene: TRBV4-3
CDR3 protein: CASSQGQVDTEAFF